This TCR beta chain was sequenced in a study of CD8 T cells in Susac syndrome. Random hexamers primed reverse transcription of about 0.45 to 1 ug RNA. With immunoSEQ multiplex PCR, TCR beta CDR3 was amplified across 54 Vbeta and 13 Jbeta. Via MiXCR, TCRdb re-called the immunoSEQ multiplex PCR reads, giving one row per CDR3 protein. The sample includes about 140,000 distinct CDR3 sequences, roughly 94% of them seen just once. TCR beta sequencing was performed on blood CD8+ and CD4+ T cells. Germline V gives CDR1 SGHDN, CDR2 FVKESK. The CDR3 extends over 11 amino acids. The V and J ends lost 3 bases and 11 bases respectively, with 10 bases between them.

The chain couples TRBV14 to TRBJ1-1, with D unresolved. Sequenced sample: CD4+ T cells from PBMCs. The sequence was collected from a human donor in good health. The CDR3 bases are TGTGCCAGCAGCCAGAAGGGTGAGGCTTTCTTT. Encoded protein: CASSQKGEAFF.